This T cell receptor beta chain is from a study of glioma-infiltrating T cells. Study information: Blood libraries targeted roughly 4- to 10-fold coverage of 750,000 to 1,000,000 T cells. Study outcomes and limitations: Above-expected tissue-blood divergence occurred in all gliomas, most in low-grade ones.

TCR alpha and beta CDR3 regions were amplified from RNA using iRepertoire nested multiplex PCR. TCRdb re-called the multiplex PCR reads through MiXCR, storing one row per CDR3 protein. This table holds roughly 350,000 distinct CDR3 sequences, roughly two fifths found once. This clonotype was detected only a few times. Its cognate antigen is unknown. V dropped 1 base and J dropped 2 bases, with 9 bases sitting between them. This CDR3 spans 14 amino acids. The germline V gene has CDR1 MGHRA and CDR2 YSYEKL. The sequence came from a human donor with low-grade glioma or glioblastoma, undergoing nonglioma brain surgery, or in good health (not recorded which). The specimen sequenced was glioma tissue, nonneoplastic brain tissue, or PBMCs (not recorded which). This chain connects TRBV4-1 to TRBJ2-7; a weak D match, TRBD2 (5 bases). The CDR3 bases are TGCGCCAGCAGCCAAGCGACTACCACCTACGAGCAGTACTTC. Translated: CASSQATTTYEQYF.